A selection of T cell receptor beta chains follows, all from one sample in a study of T cell responses to AZD1222 COVID-19 vaccine. Sequenced by immunoSEQ multiplex PCR; TCRdb stores in-frame clones only, minus some. This table holds 85,000 to 120,000 clones, around 90% found once. The sequences come from peripheral blood, collected on day 0 of AZD1222 vaccination. These receptors were obtained from an adult in good health. Each CDR3 is given with its conserved first and last residue. A D gene is named only where the DNA matches it firmly. Clone size is stated in some rows and not others, as once, few, many or a class when expanded.

CDR3 DNA	CDR3 protein	J gene	V gene	D gene	clone size
TGTGCCAGCAGCTTAAGTTCCGGCGGGGAGCTGTTTTTT	CASSLSSGGELFF	TRBJ2-2	TRBV7-3	NA	NA
TGTGCCAGCAGCCCCGCAGGTCAATTCTATGGCTACACCTTC	CASSPAGQFYGYTF	TRBJ1-2	TRBV7-2	NA	NA
TGTGCCAGCGAGGGGTACGGCGGGAGGGGCTACGAGCAGTACTTC	CASEGYGGRGYEQYF	TRBJ2-7	TRBV6-5	TRBD2	NA
TGTGCCAGCAGCCAAGACGTAGCGGGAGCGCGCGAGCAGTACTTC	CASSQDVAGAREQYF	TRBJ2-7	TRBV3-1/TRBV3-2	TRBD2	once
TGTGCCAGCAGCGCTTCAACAGGGACCTACAATGAGCAGTTCTTC	CASSASTGTYNEQFF	TRBJ2-1	TRBV9	NA	NA
TGTGCCAGCAGCGGCGGGACAGCATGGGAGACCCAGTACTTC	CASSGGTAWETQYF	TRBJ2-5	TRBV9	NA	NA
TGCGCCAGCAGTGATGTTGGACTAAGCGGAGCGGGAAATGAGCAGTTCTTC	CASSDVGLSGAGNEQFF	TRBJ2-1	TRBV10-1	TRBD2	NA
TGTGCCAGCAGCCAAACCCAGGGGGCAGGTCAGCCCCAGCATTTT	CASSQTQGAGQPQHF	TRBJ1-5	TRBV4-2	TRBD1	NA
TGTGCCAGCAGTTCCGTAGGGCCGCAGTATAGCAATCAGCCCCAGCATTTT	CASSSVGPQYSNQPQHF	TRBJ1-5	TRBV27	NA	NA
TGTGCCAGCAGTGTGAGGGGGGAGCAGTACTTC	CASSVRGEQYF	TRBJ2-7	TRBV28	NA	once
TGCAGCGTTGATCCGGGGACCGGGGAGCTGTTTTTT	CSVDPGTGELFF	TRBJ2-2	TRBV29-1	NA	once
TGTGCCAGCAGAGGGGACAGGCTTGGCTACACCTTC	CASRGDRLGYTF	TRBJ1-2	TRBV28	TRBD1	NA
TGTGCCAGCCCCCGGGACTACCAGGGGGGGGGCACTGAAGCTTTCTTT	CASPRDYQGGGTEAFF	TRBJ1-1	TRBV28	TRBD1	once
TGTGCCAGCAGGCAGACCACCACTAACTATGGCTACACCTTC	CASRQTTTNYGYTF	TRBJ1-2	TRBV27	NA	NA
TGTGCCAGCAGCTCCGGGCCATATGAGACTGAAGCTTTCTTT	CASSSGPYETEAFF	TRBJ1-1	TRBV7-2	NA	NA
TGTGCCAGTAGTATAGATACAGGGGGCTCTGTCGGGGAGCTGTTTTTT	CASSIDTGGSVGELFF	TRBJ2-2	TRBV19	TRBD1	once
TGTGCCAGAAGCTTGGAACACGGCCGCTCCTATAATTCACCCCTCCACTTT	CARSLEHGRSYNSPLHF	TRBJ1-6	TRBV5-3	NA	NA
TGTGCCAGCAGTACCCAGGGGACCCCAACCTACGAGCAGTACTTC	CASSTQGTPTYEQYF	TRBJ2-7	TRBV6-2/TRBV6-3	NA	once
TGTGCCAGCAGGCCCCCGGCCCATAATTCACCCCTCCACTTT	CASRPPAHNSPLHF	TRBJ1-6	TRBV7-3	NA	NA
TGTGCCAGCAGTTTTAGAGCGGGGGTGCACTTCTTC	CASSFRAGVHFF	TRBJ2-1	TRBV28	TRBD2	NA
TGCGCCAGCAGCTCCGGGAGGGCCTGGAGCGGGGAGCTGTTTTTT	CASSSGRAWSGELFF	TRBJ2-2	TRBV5-1	TRBD2	once
TGTGCCAGTCAGGGATTAATTGGCTACACCTTC	CASQGLIGYTF	TRBJ1-2	TRBV19	NA	NA